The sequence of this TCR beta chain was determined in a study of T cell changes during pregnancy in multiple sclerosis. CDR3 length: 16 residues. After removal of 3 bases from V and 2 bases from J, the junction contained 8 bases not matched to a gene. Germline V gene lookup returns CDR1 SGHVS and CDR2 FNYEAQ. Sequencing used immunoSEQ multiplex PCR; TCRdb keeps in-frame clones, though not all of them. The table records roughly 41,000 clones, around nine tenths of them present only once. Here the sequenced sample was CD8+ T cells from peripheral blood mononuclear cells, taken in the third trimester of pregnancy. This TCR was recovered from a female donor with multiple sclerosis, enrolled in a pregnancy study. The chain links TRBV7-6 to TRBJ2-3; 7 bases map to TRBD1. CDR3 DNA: TGTGCCAGCAGCTTTTTTTTGAGGGGGCCCACAGATACGCAGTATTTT. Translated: CASSFFLRGPTDTQYF.